The 4 T cell receptor beta chains below were found in one sample sequenced in a study of CD8 T cells in ankylosing spondylitis (dated by TCRdb to the late 2010s). Receptors were amplified or captured by 5' RACE. These reads were obtained on an Illumina HiSeq 2500. Through fastp at Q25 and MiXCR, TCRdb rebuilt clones from the public reads, retaining in-frame beta chains. Each record represents a unique CDR3 protein, reported with the most common genes and DNA among its rows. The sample has approximately 150,000 distinct CDR3 sequences on record, about 32% of them singletons. Clones ranked in the top ten supply approximately 6% of the sample. Input material: synovial fluid, either unsorted or a sorted T cell fraction (not recorded which). The receptors here all came from a male donor with ankylosing spondylitis.

Ten or more counts support this clonotype. This chain uses TRBV7-2 with TRBJ1-6; no definite D call. V was clipped by 10 bases and J by 7 bases, with 14 bases between them. The V gene's germline CDR1 is SGHTA and CDR2 FQGNSA. This CDR3 region has 13 residues. The CDR3 is CATTRRRNSPLHF. The CDR3 region has the DNA TGTGCCACCACGAGGCGGAGGAATTCACCCCTCCACTTT. The whole variable domain, remainder taken from reference TRBV7-2 and TRBJ1-6, is GAGVSQSPSNKVTEKGKDVELRCDPISGHTALYWYRQSLGQGLEFLIYFQGNSAPDKSGLPSDRFSAERTGGSVSTLTIQRTQQEDSAVYLCATTRRRNSPLHFGNGTRLTVT.

This clonotype has only a few counts. The chain uses TRBV20-1 and TRBJ1-1, with D maybe TRBD1 (5 bases). The CDR3 covers 14 residues. V lost 3 bases and J 6 bases, leaving 17 bases between the germline ends. Looked up from germline, CDR1 is DFQATT and CDR2 is SNEGSKA (reference sequence). The DNA of the CDR3 is TGCAGTGCTAGGGGGCCGACGGGTTATTCTGAAGCTTTCTTT. This gives the protein CSARGPTGYSEAFF.

This clonotype was observed a handful of times. V is TRBV20-1 and J is TRBJ1-1, with D perhaps matching TRBD1 (5 bases). CDR3 length: 18 amino acids. The V gene lost 5 bases and the J gene lost 1 base, with 26 bases spanning the gap. In germline, CDR1 is DFQATT, CDR2 SNEGSKA (reference sequence). CDR3 sequence: CSAPLSLRVKGWNTEAFF. As DNA, the CDR3 is TGCAGTGCTCCACTCTCCCTCAGGGTAAAGGGGTGGAACACTGAAGCTTTCTTT.

V and J are TRBV12-3 or TRBV12-4 and TRBJ1-5; maybe TRBD1 (6 bases). Trimming removed 2 bases from V and 0 bases from J, with 11 bases in between. The CDR3 totals 16 residues. Here the CDR3 DNA reads TGTGCCAGCAGTTTATCGACAGGACTTAGCAATCAGCCCCAGCATTTT. The encoded protein is CASSLSTGLSNQPQHF.